This T cell receptor (beta chain) emerged from a study of cytomegalovirus exposure and HLA in healthy donors. Germline V CDR1 and CDR2: SGHRS, YFSETQ. Unmatched junction bases numbered 10, after V lost 4 bases and J lost 5 bases. This CDR3 region has 15 residues. Points from the study as a whole: CMV serostatus was the only immune exposure information that was available. Presence/absence comparisons presumed near-even sequencing depth among donors. A missense DCLRE1C variant was associated with V- and J-gene trimming of TCR beta chains in a later analysis, and an independent cohort replicated the association.

Details on this clone: Its antigen is currently unknown.

PCR was performed using 60 Vbeta and 13 Jbeta primers. Clones were sequenced by immunoSEQ multiplex PCR, and TCRdb holds only the in-frame ones, with some missing. The table lists around 210,000 clones, about 88% of them singletons. The receptor was isolated from a girl aged 2 to 10 in good health and CMV-seronegative. V is TRBV5-1 and J is TRBJ2-5; 8 bases map to TRBD1. Specimen: PBMCs. The CDR3 sequence is CASSGQGQRQETQYF. In DNA, the CDR3 is TGCGCCAGCAGCGGACAGGGACAGCGGCAGGAGACCCAGTACTTC.